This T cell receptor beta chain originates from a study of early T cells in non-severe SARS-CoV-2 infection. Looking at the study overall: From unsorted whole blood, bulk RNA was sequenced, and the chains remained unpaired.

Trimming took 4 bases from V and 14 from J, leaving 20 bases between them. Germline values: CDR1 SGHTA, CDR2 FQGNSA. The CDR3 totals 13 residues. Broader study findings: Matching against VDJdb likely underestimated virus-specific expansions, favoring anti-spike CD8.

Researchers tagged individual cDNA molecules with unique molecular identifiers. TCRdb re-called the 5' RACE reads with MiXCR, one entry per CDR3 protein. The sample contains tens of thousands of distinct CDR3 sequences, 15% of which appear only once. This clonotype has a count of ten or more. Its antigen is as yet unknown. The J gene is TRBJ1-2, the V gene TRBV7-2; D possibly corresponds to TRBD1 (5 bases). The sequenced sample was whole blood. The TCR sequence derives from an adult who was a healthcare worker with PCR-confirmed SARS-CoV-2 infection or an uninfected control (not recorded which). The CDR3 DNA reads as TGTGCCAGCAGCTCGTACAATCAGGGTACAGAGACCTTC. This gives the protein CASSSYNQGTETF.